The 23 T cell receptor beta chains presented below share a single source sample, sequenced in a study of T cells in Graves' hyperthyroidism and ophthalmopathy. There were TCR beta CDR3 regions amplified from RNA transcripts. With the HTBI primer set, the TCR CDR3 went through a first round of RT-PCR. TCRdb re-analysed the multiplex PCR reads in MiXCR, keeping a single row per CDR3 protein. The repertoire consists of about 410,000 distinct CDR3 sequences, with around 15% occurring once and the leading ten covering approximately 13%. Input material: blood. The receptors were gathered from a young man with Graves' ophthalmopathy.

This clonotype was seen a few times. Written as DNA, the CDR3 is TGTGCCAGCAGCGCGGTGGGACTAGCAGCAGAGACCCAGTACTTC. It translates to CASSAVGLAAETQYF. V is TRBV7-6 and J is TRBJ2-5, with 9 bases identical to TRBD2. The CDR3 spans 15 residues. In germline, CDR1 is SGHVS, CDR2 FNYEAQ. Trimming removed 5 bases from V and 4 bases from J; junction bases left unmatched: 8. The complete variable domain, with remaining parts taken from reference TRBV7-6 and TRBJ2-5, reads GAGVSQSPRYKVTKRGQDVALRCDPISGHVSLYWYRQALGQGPEFLTYFNYEAQQDKSGLPNDRFSAERPEGSISTLTIQRTEQRDSAMYRCASSAVGLAAETQYFGPGTRLLVL.

This clonotype has a handful of counts. This chain uses TRBV5-8 with TRBJ2-6; D call uncertain. The CDR3 loop spans 14 amino acids. Germline values: CDR1 SGHTS, CDR2 YDEGEE. V dropped 8 bases and J dropped 5 bases, with 14 bases sitting between them. This CDR3 reads CASHGPLWANVLTF. CDR3 in DNA: TGTGCCAGTCATGGACCCCTCTGGGCCAACGTCCTGACTTTC. The variable domain in full, with the rest retrieved from reference TRBV5-8 and TRBJ2-6, is EAGVTQSPTHLIKTRGQQATLRCSPISGHTSVYWYQQALGLGLQFLLWYDEGEERNRGNFPPRFSGRQFPNYSSELNVNALELEDSALYLCASHGPLWANVLTFGAGSRLTVL.

Only a few counts were recorded for this clonotype. The rearrangement joins TRBV27 to TRBJ2-1, with D maybe TRBD2 (5 bases). Looked up from germline, CDR1 is MNHEY and CDR2 is SMNVEV (reference sequence). With 2 bases removed from V and 0 bases from J, the gap between germline ends came to 17 bases. The CDR3 is made up of 18 amino acids. The CDR3 sequence: CASSLSPPAGSSYNEQFF. DNA of the CDR3: TGTGCCAGCAGTTTAAGCCCCCCGGCGGGCTCCTCCTACAATGAGCAGTTCTTC.

This clonotype showed up many times. The rearrangement links TRBV12-3 or TRBV12-4 to TRBJ2-2, with 8 bases that match TRBD1. The CDR3 sequence is 15 residues long. V lost 9 bases, J lost 2 bases, and 8 bases stayed unmatched. CDR3 coding DNA: TGTGCCAGTTCCCGGACAGGGAAAAACACCGGGGAGCTGTTTTTT. Residues: CASSRTGKNTGELFF.

In the case of this clonotype: A single base separates this from a much larger clone, so it may be a read error. V gene TRBV18 combines with J gene TRBJ2-2; D is possibly TRBD1 (5 bases). Germline V gives CDR1 KGHSH, CDR2 LQKENI. Trimming took 2 bases from V and 3 from J, leaving 16 bases between them. CDR3 size: 17 residues. In DNA form, the CDR3 reads TGTGCCAGCTCACCAGTGGGGCTCGGCACGGACACCGGGGAGCTGTTTTTT. As protein: CASSPVGLGTDTGELFF. Drawing the rest from reference TRBV18 and TRBJ2-2, the complete variable domain is NAGVMQNPRHLVRRRGQEARLRCSPMKGHSHVYWYRQLPEEGLKFMVYLQKENIIDESGMPKERFSAEFPKEGPSILRIQQVVRGDSAAYFCASSPVGLGTDTGELFFGEGSRLTVL.

This clonotype has ten or more counts. The V call is TRBV2, the J call TRBJ2-3, with 9 bases fitting TRBD1. J gave up 2 bases and V 6 bases, and 3 bases lay outside the gene matches. The CDR3 totals 14 residues. Germline lookup yields CDR1 SNHLY and CDR2 FYNNEI. CDR3 coding DNA: TGTGCCAGCAGACGACAGGGGGTCACAGATACGCAGTATTTT. It encodes CASRRQGVTDTQYF.

This clonotype was recorded at least ten times. V usage is TRBV9 and J usage is TRBJ2-5, with 7 bases lining up with TRBD2. Germline V gene lookup returns CDR1 SGDLS and CDR2 YYNGEE. CDR3 length: 15 residues. V lost 1 base, J lost 3 bases, and 6 bases stayed unmatched. The CDR3 is CASSVLGRGKETQYF. As DNA, the CDR3 is TGTGCCAGCAGCGTACTTGGGAGGGGAAAAGAGACCCAGTACTTC.

This clonotype was found many times. The chain links TRBV7-2 to TRBJ2-5, with D uncertain. The germline gives CDR1 SGHTA, CDR2 FQGNSA. This CDR3 is 14 amino acids long. V was pared by 3 bases and J by 5 bases, with 13 bases between. CDR3 protein: CASSFLMWRETQYF. The CDR3 DNA is TGTGCCAGCAGCTTTTTAATGTGGCGGGAGACCCAGTACTTC.

The chain carries TRBV5-1 and TRBJ2-1; no clear D. CDR1 SGHRS and CDR2 YFSETQ come from the germline V gene. Trimming shortened V by 1 base and J by 7 bases, and 9 bases separated the two germline ends. This CDR3 spans 13 amino acids. This CDR3 reads CASSLNYGNEQFF. As DNA, the CDR3 is TGCGCCAGCAGCTTGAATTATGGGAATGAGCAGTTCTTC. Based on the CDR3 plus reference TRBV5-1 and TRBJ2-1, the full variable domain is KAGVTQTPRYLIKTRGQQVTLSCSPISGHRSVSWYQQTPGQGLQFLFEYFSETQRNKGNFPGRFSGRQFSNSRSEMNVSTLELGDSALYLCASSLNYGNEQFFGPGTRLTVL.

About this clonotype itself: The junction and the germline gene differ at one end; a read error may be behind it. The chain joins TRBV2 to TRBJ2-1; tentatively, D is TRBD1 (6 bases). CDR1 is SNHLY, CDR2 FYNNEI, per germline. The CDR3 contains 13 residues. The CDR3 reads CAGSERGYNEQFF. The DNA of the CDR3 is TGTGCCGGCAGTGAAAGGGGGTACAATGAGCAGTTCTTC. Full variable domain (outside the CDR3, taken from reference TRBV2 and TRBJ2-1): EPEVTQTPSHQVTQMGQEVILRCVPISNHLYFYWYRQILGQKVEFLVSFYNNEISEKSEIFDDQFSVERPDGSNFTLKIRSTKLEDSAMYFCAGSERGYNEQFFGPGTRLTVL.

The genes are TRBV11-2 and TRBJ2-1; TRBD2 agrees at 13 bases. The CDR3 totals 13 residues. Trimming removed 4 bases from V and 15 bases from J; junction bases left unmatched: 6. The germline V gene has CDR1 SGHAT and CDR2 FQNNGV. CDR3 protein: CASSSGLAGDPFF. The CDR3 DNA reads as TGTGCCAGCAGCTCAGGACTAGCGGGGGACCCGTTCTTC.

This chain connects TRBV5-5 to TRBJ2-1; TRBD2 aligns across 8 bases. CDR1 SGHKS and CDR2 YYEKEE come from the germline V gene (reference sequence). The CDR3 loop spans 15 amino acids. V lost 4 bases to trimming and J lost 9 bases; unmatched junction nucleotides: 12. Here the CDR3 reads CASSPTGGSYGEQFF. In nucleotides, the CDR3 is TGTGCCAGCAGCCCGACGGGAGGGAGTTACGGTGAGCAGTTCTTC.

This clonotype was counted many times. V and J are TRBV7-2 and TRBJ2-5; D is unresolved. Looked up from germline, CDR1 is SGHTA and CDR2 is FQGNSA. Deletions cut 1 base from V and 7 bases from J, with 16 bases between. The CDR3 loop spans 15 amino acids. CDR3: CASSLGAGRIGTQYF. DNA for the CDR3: TGTGCCAGCAGCTTAGGGGCAGGAAGGATCGGGACCCAGTACTTC.

This clonotype has a count of ten or more. The V gene is TRBV5-1, the J gene TRBJ2-2; D unresolved. The CDR3 sequence is 14 residues long. V lost 0 bases and J 6 bases, leaving 9 bases between the germline ends. Per germline, CDR1 SGHRS and CDR2 YFSETQ. DNA of the CDR3: TGCGCCAGCAGCTTGGCCCTGGAGCCCGGGGAGCTGTTTTTT. This translates into CASSLALEPGELFF.

This clonotype was seen ten or more times. The chain joins TRBV20-1 to TRBJ2-3, with D unclear. Germline CDR1 DFQATT, CDR2 SNEGSKA (reference sequence). CDR3 length equals 14 residues. The V and J ends lost 0 bases and 1 base respectively, with 8 bases between them. CDR3 sequence reads: CSARDPVRTDTQYF. In DNA, the CDR3 is TGCAGTGCTAGAGATCCAGTCCGCACAGATACGCAGTATTTT.

The rearrangement joins TRBV6-1 to TRBJ2-3, with 7 nucleotides matching TRBD1. This CDR3 spans 14 amino acids. Germline assignment: CDR1 MNHNS and CDR2 SASEGT. Losses at the gene ends were 5 bases for V and 2 bases for J; bases not matched to a gene: 4. CDR3 bases: TGTGCCAGCAGTTTGACAGGGAACACAGATACGCAGTATTTT. Protein: CASSLTGNTDTQYF.

The chain is built from TRBV30 and TRBJ2-1, with 13 bases that match TRBD2. V lost 5 bases to trimming and J lost 7 bases; unmatched junction nucleotides: 5. Per germline, CDR1 GTSNPN and CDR2 SVGIG (reference sequence). The CDR3 covers 14 residues. The chain's CDR3 is CAWPPGLAGNEQFF. The CDR3 bases are TGTGCCTGGCCCCCGGGACTAGCGGGGAATGAGCAGTTCTTC.

This clonotype was recorded a few times. One junction end does not reproduce the germline sequence, and a read error may be involved. The chain carries TRBV29-1 and TRBJ1-1; 9 bases are shared with TRBD1. CDR3 length: 14 amino acids. Germline loops: CDR1 SQVTM, CDR2 ANQGSEA. The CDR3: CSAERDRVGPEAFF. The CDR3, as DNA: TGCAGCGCTGAAAGGGACAGGGTAGGGCCTGAAGCTTTCTTT.

In the case of this clonotype: A much larger clone differs from this one at a single base, so this may be a read error. The rearrangement links TRBV29-1 to TRBJ2-1; D may be TRBD1 (6 bases). From germline, CDR1 is SQVTM and CDR2 ANQGSEA. There are 13 residues in the CDR3. Between the trimmed V and J ends, which lost 6 bases and 2 bases, there was a span of 11 bases. In nucleotides, the CDR3 is TGCAGCGTAGGACAGAGCGCCTACAATGAGCAGTTCTTC. As protein: CSVGQSAYNEQFF.

J is TRBJ1-1 and V is TRBV27; no clear D gene. There are 13 residues in the CDR3. In germline, CDR1 is MNHEY, CDR2 SMNVEV (reference sequence). V was clipped by 5 bases and J by 4 bases, with 11 bases between them. The CDR3 DNA sequence: TGTGCCAGCAGTCTGCACATAGGCACTGAAGCTTTCTTT. Its translation is CASSLHIGTEAFF.

This clonotype has a handful of counts. This rearrangement joins TRBV7-2 to TRBJ1-1; a weak D match, TRBD1 (6 bases). CDR1 and CDR2 from the germline V gene are SGHTA and FQGNSA. The CDR3 covers 12 residues. V lost 2 bases, J lost 6 bases, and 7 bases lay in between. The CDR3 nucleotides read TGTGCCAGCAGCTTACAGGGGCCTGAAGCTTTCTTT. As protein: CASSLQGPEAFF.

Comment on this clonotype: A much larger clone differs by one base, so this may be a read error. The chain couples TRBV7-2 to TRBJ2-5; no definite D call. V lost 6 bases and J 1 base, leaving 15 bases between the germline ends. This CDR3 spans 15 amino acids. In germline, CDR1 is SGHTA, CDR2 FQGNSA. The CDR3 DNA follows: TGTACCAGCAGGGTTCCGGGCCTGGGCCAAGAGACCCAGTACTTC. This gives the protein CTSRVPGLGQETQYF. The full variable domain, with the rest looked up from reference TRBV7-2 and TRBJ2-5, is GAGVSQSPSNKVTEKGKDVELRCDPISGHTALYWYRQSLGQGLEFLIYFQGNSAPDKSGLPSDRFSAERTGGSVSTLTIQRTQQEDSAVYLCTSRVPGLGQETQYFGPGTRLLVL.

This chain joins TRBV10-2 and TRBJ2-3; either TRBD1 or TRBD2 may supply D (7 bases each). The ends were cut back, 4 bases at V and 2 bases at J, with 19 bases in the middle. CDR1 is WSHSY and CDR2 is SAAADI in the germline V gene. The CDR3 contains 17 residues. The CDR3 bases are TGCGCCAGCAGTGCCCACCAGGGGGAGGGGAACACAGATACGCAGTATTTT. Translating gives CASSAHQGEGNTDTQYF.